The 27 T cell receptor beta chains below were found in one sample sequenced in a study of cytomegalovirus exposure and HLA in healthy donors. PCR used 60 Vbeta primers and 13 Jbeta primers. Sequencing was performed with immunoSEQ multiplex PCR; in TCRdb, only in-frame clones are kept and a portion is missing. Of approximately 140,000 clones listed, roughly 80% are singletons. Sequencing used PBMCs. The receptors were gathered from a man aged 35 to 55 in good health and CMV-seronegative.

The V gene is TRBV7-3, the J gene TRBJ2-5, with TRBD1 matching over 12 bases. Per germline, CDR1 SGHTA and CDR2 FQGTGA. V was pared by 5 bases and J by 5 bases, with 6 bases of the junction left unmatched. The CDR3 has 15 amino acids. CDR3 DNA sequence: TGTGCCAGCAGCCCCGGGACAGGGGGCAAGGAGACCCAGTACTTC. It translates to CASSPGTGGKETQYF.

The chain employs TRBV6-5 and TRBJ1-6; the match to TRBD1 covers 8 bases. The CDR3 spans 16 residues. V shed 0 bases and J 10 bases; nucleotides not matched to a gene: 8. CDR1 and CDR2 (germline): MNHEY, SVGAGI. CDR3 in amino acids: CASSYSPRGQGSPLHF. The CDR3 DNA follows: TGTGCCAGCAGTTACTCGCCCAGGGGGCAAGGGTCACCCCTCCACTTT.

The CDR3: CASSQQGASNEQYF. CDR3 nucleotides: TGTGCCAGCAGCCAACAGGGGGCAAGCAACGAGCAGTACTTC. The rearrangement joins TRBV14 to TRBJ2-7, with TRBD1 matching over 8 bases. Germline V CDR1 and CDR2: SGHDN, FVKESK. V shed 2 bases and J 5 bases; nucleotides not matched to a gene: 5. CDR3 length: 14 amino acids.

The chain combines TRBV6-5 with TRBJ2-5, with D maybe TRBD1 (5 bases). Germline CDR1 is MNHEY and CDR2 is SVGAGI. Trimming pared 7 bases from V and 5 bases from J, leaving 14 bases between. CDR3 length equals 13 residues. The CDR3 DNA follows: TGTGCCAGCACTGGCCCAGGGCGGGAGACCCAGTACTTC. Protein: CASTGPGRETQYF.

The chain links TRBV28 to TRBJ2-5; TRBD2 might be the D (6 bases). This CDR3 spans 15 amino acids. The V end lost 3 bases, the J end lost 2 bases, and 13 bases lay between the germline ends. Germline CDR1 is MDHEN and CDR2 is SYDVKM. The CDR3 DNA reads as TGTGCCAGCAGTTTTGCCCGGGGGAGACAAGAGACCCAGTACTTC. Protein product: CASSFARGRQETQYF.

This chain uses TRBV5-1 with TRBJ2-2; the D gene is possibly TRBD2 (6 bases). This CDR3 comprises 17 residues. V was clipped by 0 bases and J by 7 bases, with 19 bases between them. The germline CDR1 and CDR2 sequences are SGHRS and YFSETQ. Written as DNA, the CDR3 is TGCGCCAGCAGCTTGGCTTCTGTAGGAGGGAGCGGCGGGGAGCTGTTTTTT. Translation gives CASSLASVGGSGGELFF.

CDR3 amino acids: CASSPGGTEAFF. The CDR3 DNA follows: TGTGCCAGCAGTCCGGGGGGCACTGAAGCTTTCTTT. This sequence joins TRBV27 and TRBJ1-1, with a weak D call TRBD1 (5 bases). The CDR3 totals 12 residues. Germline CDR1 reads MNHEY; CDR2 reads SMNVEV (reference sequence). V lost 5 bases and J lost 4, with 8 bases in between.

The chain carries TRBV4-2 and TRBJ2-1; 10 bases are a match to TRBD2. This CDR3 is 16 amino acids long. Trimming at V came to 6 bases and at J to 4 bases, leaving 9 bases not matched to a gene. Germline CDR1 LGHNA, CDR2 YNFKEQ. CDR3 region: CASRPGASGGYNEQFF. The CDR3 bases are TGTGCCAGCAGACCCGGGGCTAGCGGGGGATACAATGAGCAGTTCTTC.

The chain links TRBV4-1 to TRBJ1-4; 7 bases match TRBD1. Per the germline V gene, CDR1 is MGHRA and CDR2 is YSYEKL. V dropped 4 bases and J dropped 7; count of bases not matched to a gene: 9. The CDR3 has 15 residues. The CDR3 is CASSLSGGFREKLFF. For the CDR3, the DNA is TGCGCCAGCAGCCTCTCAGGGGGTTTTCGTGAAAAACTGTTTTTT.

There are a few counts of this clone. This chain uses TRBV2 with TRBJ1-1; D is perhaps TRBD1 (5 bases). Germline V gives CDR1 SNHLY, CDR2 FYNNEI. Trimming stripped 4 bases from V and 4 bases from J, with 13 bases between. This CDR3 is 14 amino acids long. Written as DNA, the CDR3 is TGTGCCAGCAGTGTTGTGGGGGGTTCCACTGAAGCTTTCTTT. It yields the protein CASSVVGGSTEAFF.

The chain recombines TRBV29-1 with TRBJ2-2, with a tentative D call TRBD2 (6 bases). V gave up 6 bases and J gave up 1 base, with 9 bases separating them. The germline CDR1 and CDR2 sequences are SQVTM and ANQGSEA. The CDR3 is 13 amino acids. CDR3 bases: TGCAGCGTCGGGACTTTGAACACCGGGGAGCTGTTTTTT. Its translation is CSVGTLNTGELFF.

The DNA of the CDR3 is TGTGCTAGTGGTTACTCCCAGGGGACCGCTACTCAAGGCTACACCTTC. Amino acid sequence: CASGYSQGTATQGYTF. The chain employs TRBV12-5 and TRBJ1-2; perhaps TRBD1 as D (6 bases). Germline V lookup: CDR1 LGHNT, CDR2 FRNRAP. The V end lost 4 bases, the J end lost 8 bases, and 23 bases lay between the germline ends. The CDR3 is 16 residues long.

The rearrangement joins TRBV5-6 to TRBJ2-7; TRBD1 matches 8 bases. V shed 1 base and J 6 bases; nucleotides not matched to a gene: 12. This CDR3 is 16 amino acids long. Germline V gene sequence: CDR1 SGHDT, CDR2 YYEEEE. In DNA form, the CDR3 reads TGTGCCAGCAGCTTGAAATGGGGACAGGCAAGAAGCGAGCAGTACTTC. Protein sequence: CASSLKWGQARSEQYF. The whole variable domain, filled in from reference TRBV5-6 and TRBJ2-7, reads DAGVTQSPTHLIKTRGQQVTLRCSPKSGHDTVSWYQQALGQGPQFIFQYYEEEERQRGNFPDRFSGHQFPNYSSELNVNALLLGDSALYLCASSLKWGQARSEQYFGPGTRLTVT.

This chain uses TRBV10-3 with TRBJ2-7, with D possibly TRBD1 on 5 matching bases. The CDR3 has 14 residues. The V end lost 3 bases, the J end lost 1 base, and 10 bases lay between the germline ends. CDR1 and CDR2 from the germline V gene are ENHRY and SYGVKD. CDR3 residues: CAISDGSGSYEQYF. In DNA, the CDR3 is TGTGCCATCAGTGACGGCTCAGGGTCCTACGAGCAGTACTTC.

V usage is TRBV10-2 and J usage is TRBJ2-5; D perhaps matches TRBD1 (6 bases). Near its end, the DNA agrees better with TRBJ2-7, so the J call may be wrong. Looked up from germline, CDR1 is WSHSY and CDR2 is SAAADI. This CDR3 region has 17 residues. The CDR3 nucleotides are TGCGCCAGCAGTGACCCCACAGGGAAGTCTCCAGGCTACGAGCAGTACTTC. Protein product: CASSDPTGKSPGYEQYF.

The V gene is TRBV4-1, the J gene TRBJ2-1; 9 bases fit TRBD1. Germline V lookup: CDR1 MGHRA, CDR2 YSYEKL. CDR3 length: 20 residues. After removal of 4 bases from V and 8 bases from J, the junction contained 24 bases not matched to a gene. CDR3 in amino acids: CASSLIEYVRGQGSRDEQFF. The CDR3 DNA is TGCGCCAGCAGCCTTATAGAGTATGTCCGGGGACAGGGTAGTCGGGATGAGCAGTTCTTC.

The chain combines TRBV4-1 with TRBJ1-6; 7 nucleotides match TRBD1. With V trimmed by 0 bases and J by 12 bases, 20 bases remained unmatched. Germline V gene lookup returns CDR1 MGHRA and CDR2 YSYEKL. The CDR3 covers 19 residues. The CDR3 DNA is TGCGCCAGCAGCCAAGAGCCCCGATTGTTGACAGGGAAAGTAGAACCCCTCCACTTT. Protein product: CASSQEPRLLTGKVEPLHF.

The chain is built from TRBV15 and TRBJ2-7; TRBD1 aligns across 9 bases. The germline CDR1 and CDR2 sequences are LNHNV and YYDKDF (reference sequence). There are 13 residues in the CDR3. J was trimmed by 7 bases and V by 7 bases; bases with no gene match: 8. CDR3 residues: CATTSDRGREQYF. CDR3 in DNA: TGTGCCACCACATCGGACAGGGGTAGAGAGCAGTACTTC.

The chain employs TRBV7-2 and TRBJ2-2; 7 bases are shared with TRBD2. V was pared by 5 bases and J by 2 bases, with 5 bases of the junction left unmatched. This CDR3 contains 15 residues. Germline values: CDR1 SGHTA, CDR2 FQGNSA. For the CDR3, the DNA is TGTGCCAGCAGCAAGCGGGACTCTAACACCGGGGAGCTGTTTTTT. Translated, it gives CASSKRDSNTGELFF.

The chain's CDR3 is CASSAGGAGEKLFF. The CDR3 DNA is TGTGCCAGCAGCGCGGGCGGGGCGGGTGAAAAACTGTTTTTT. The chain joins TRBV9 to TRBJ1-4, with TRBD1 as a possible D gene (5 bases). The CDR3 has 14 amino acids. Trimming left V 3 bases short and J 7 bases short, with 13 bases between. Germline V gene sequence: CDR1 SGDLS, CDR2 YYNGEE.

The chain couples TRBV9 to TRBJ2-6; D is possibly TRBD1 (6 bases). The CDR3 extends over 16 amino acids. Germline CDR1 SGDLS, CDR2 YYNGEE. V was cut by 3 bases and J by 0 bases, with 10 bases left in between. The CDR3 nucleotides read TGTGCCAGCAGCGGACCAGGGGTCTCTGGGGCCAACGTCCTGACTTTC. Protein sequence: CASSGPGVSGANVLTF. Based on the CDR3 plus reference TRBV9 and TRBJ2-6, the full variable domain is DSGVTQTPKHLITATGQRVTLRCSPRSGDLSVYWYQQSLDQGLQFLIQYYNGEERAKGNILERFSAQQFPDLHSELNLSSLELGDSALYFCASSGPGVSGANVLTFGAGSRLTVL.

The CDR3 DNA reads as TGCGCCAGCAGCACGGGACAGGCTGATTACAATGAGCAGTTCTTC. This translates into CASSTGQADYNEQFF. The chain couples TRBV5-1 to TRBJ2-1, with 8 bases that match TRBD1. CDR1 is SGHRS and CDR2 is YFSETQ in the germline V gene. Germline trimming cut 4 bases from V and 4 bases from J; bases unmatched to any gene: 7. The CDR3 runs 15 residues.

The chain couples TRBV5-1 to TRBJ2-2; 12 nucleotides match TRBD2. The CDR3 sequence is 17 residues long. The germline V gene encodes CDR1 SGHRS and CDR2 YFSETQ. Germline trimming cut 4 bases from V and 0 bases from J; bases unmatched to any gene: 4. This CDR3 reads CASSQSSGGANTGELFF. For the CDR3, the DNA is TGCGCCAGCAGCCAGTCTAGCGGGGGGGCGAACACCGGGGAGCTGTTTTTT.

This clone has a handful of counts. The chain uses TRBV7-9 and TRBJ1-2; possibly TRBD1 for D (5 bases). The ends were cut back, 5 bases at V and 3 bases at J, with 10 bases in the middle. CDR1 is SEHNR, CDR2 FQNEAQ, per germline (reference sequence). The CDR3 contains 13 residues. The CDR3 loop reads CASSPGHYYGYTF. In nucleotides, the CDR3 is TGTGCCAGCAGCCCAGGACACTACTATGGCTACACCTTC.

V gene TRBV10-1 combines with J gene TRBJ2-3; perhaps TRBD2 as D (5 bases). The length of the CDR3 is 14 residues. Germline assignment: CDR1 WNHNN and CDR2 SYGVQD (reference sequence). Trimming cost V 7 bases and J 6 bases, with 17 bases left between them. Here the CDR3 reads CASNGGSGGDTQYF. The CDR3 nucleotides read TGCGCCAGCAACGGAGGCAGTGGTGGTGATACGCAGTATTTT.

The chain carries TRBV4-2 and TRBJ1-4; no reliable D call. V was cut by 1 base and J by 5 bases, with 8 bases left in between. The germline gives CDR1 LGHNA, CDR2 YNFKEQ. This CDR3 region has 14 residues. CDR3 protein: CASSQGQRNEKLFF. In DNA form, the CDR3 reads TGTGCCAGCAGCCAAGGGCAGCGGAATGAAAAACTGTTTTTT.

This chain connects TRBV15 to TRBJ2-1; 9 bases match TRBD1. The CDR3 runs 16 residues. J was trimmed by 2 bases and V by 5 bases; bases with no gene match: 7. The germline V gene has CDR1 LNHNV and CDR2 YYDKDF (reference sequence). The CDR3, as DNA: TGTGCCACCAGCTTCGCGGGGACAGGGACCTACAATGAGCAGTTCTTC. As protein: CATSFAGTGTYNEQFF.